One and the same sample provided the 6 T cell receptor beta chains below, sequenced in a study of response to subunit inactivated influenza vaccine. Via MiXCR, TCRdb re-called the RT-PCR reads, giving one row per CDR3 protein. The repertoire includes about 780,000 distinct CDR3 sequences, 18% of them detected once, and approximately 10% sits in the top ten. The sequencing here drew on PBMCs from blood, taken about 5 days after vaccination. These receptors were collected from a man aged 50 to 59 who received an inactivated influenza vaccine.

This clonotype was observed at least ten times. The rearrangement uses TRBV12-3 or TRBV12-4 and TRBJ1-1, with D uncertain. V dropped 3 bases and J dropped 0 bases, with 14 bases sitting between them. The CDR3 extends over 16 amino acids. The CDR3 here is CASSLAGNLMNTEAFF. CDR3 in DNA: TGTGCCAGCAGTTTGGCGGGGAACCTCATGAACACTGAAGCTTTCTTT.

This clonotype was found many times. The CDR3 sequence: CASSLEGLAVYNEQFF. The CDR3 DNA reads TGTGCCAGCAGCTTAGAGGGACTAGCGGTTTACAATGAGCAGTTCTTC. This chain connects TRBV7-2 to TRBJ2-1; 11 bases fit TRBD2. CDR1 is SGHTA and CDR2 is FQGNSA in the germline V gene. The ends lost 1 base at V and 4 bases at J; junction bases unmatched: 3. The CDR3 loop spans 16 amino acids.

The chain couples TRBV12-3 or TRBV12-4 to TRBJ1-5; a weak D match, TRBD1 (6 bases). The germline V and J ends were trimmed by 5 bases and 7 bases, with 18 bases remaining between them. The CDR3 contains 15 residues. The CDR3 nucleotides are TGTGCCAGCAGTACAACAGGGCCAAGGGGGCAGCCCCAGCATTTT. Protein product: CASSTTGPRGQPQHF.

This rearrangement joins TRBV5-6 to TRBJ1-1; D may be TRBD1 (6 bases). This CDR3 is 15 amino acids long. Per germline, CDR1 SGHDT and CDR2 YYEEEE. V lost 0 bases to trimming and J lost 4 bases, with 13 bases between them. The DNA of the CDR3 is TGTGCCAGCAGCTTGGCTTCAGGGGTGAGCACTGAAGCTTTCTTT. Translation gives CASSLASGVSTEAFF.

This clonotype was picked up a small number of times. The rearrangement joins TRBV7-2 to TRBJ1-5; D remains ambiguous. CDR1 and CDR2 from the germline V gene are SGHTA and FQGNSA. V shed 3 bases and J shed 2 bases, with 11 bases lying between them. This CDR3 has 15 amino acids. The CDR3 region has the DNA TGTGCCAGCAGCTTGACATTTGATGGCAATCAGCCCCAGCATTTT. It encodes CASSLTFDGNQPQHF.

This clonotype appeared many times. The gene calls are TRBV12-3 or TRBV12-4 and TRBJ1-1; 11 bases map to TRBD1. The V segment lost 6 bases and the J segment 2 bases; nucleotides outside the gene matches: 8. The CDR3 consists of 16 residues. The CDR3 DNA follows: TGTGCCAGCAGAAAATTGGGACAGGGGGTAAACACTGAAGCTTTCTTT. It is translated as CASRKLGQGVNTEAFF.